Each of the 18 T cell receptor beta chains below was sequenced from the same sample in a study of T-cell reconstitution after alpha-beta-depleted transplantation in children. Preparation of the TCRbeta library was carried out with unique molecular identifiers. TCRdb reanalysed the PCR reads using MiXCR and keeps one entry per CDR3 protein. The profile shows 540,000 or so distinct CDR3 sequences, about 21% of them singletons. Sample: PBMCs, mostly from graft donor cells, taken 360 days after TCRalphabeta/CD19-depleted stem cell transplant. The receptor source for this set is a boy younger than two who had a stem cell transplant for acute myeloid leukemia, so the T cells may come from the graft donor.

V is TRBV5-1 and J is TRBJ2-5; 7 bases line up with TRBD1. CDR1 is SGHRS, CDR2 YFSETQ, per germline. CDR3 length equals 16 residues. Unmatched junction bases numbered 10, after V lost 0 bases and J lost 5 bases. This CDR3 reads CASSLGTGLRWETQYF. Written as DNA, the CDR3 is TGCGCCAGCAGCTTGGGGACAGGATTGCGCTGGGAGACCCAGTACTTC.

In this sample, this clonotype turned up a few times. The J gene is TRBJ2-4, the V gene TRBV4-1; no clear D gene. Germline CDR1 and CDR2: MGHRA and YSYEKL. This CDR3 has 13 residues. V lost 0 bases and J 1 base, leaving 1 base between the germline ends. CDR3 in DNA: TGCGCCAGCAGCCAAGACGCCAAAAACATTCAGTACTTC. The encoded protein is CASSQDAKNIQYF.

This clonotype appeared a few times. The chain combines TRBV10-3 with TRBJ2-5, with 7 bases fitting TRBD2. The V gene end was trimmed by 4 bases and the J gene end by 2 bases; junction bases not matched to a gene: 4. The length of the CDR3 is 14 residues. Germline V gene sequence: CDR1 ENHRY, CDR2 SYGVKD. The CDR3 nucleotides read TGTGCCATCAGTGTCAGCGGGGAACAAGAGACCCAGTACTTC. Translated, it gives CAISVSGEQETQYF.

In its sample, this clonotype was seen many times. The chain uses TRBV6-6 and TRBJ2-3; D perhaps matches TRBD1 (5 bases). Trimming took off 5 bases at V and 2 bases at J, with 8 bases between the two ends. Per the germline V gene, CDR1 is MNHNY and CDR2 is SVGAGI (reference sequence). The CDR3 has 13 residues. CDR3 sequence: CASSQGYTDTQYF. In nucleotides, the CDR3 is TGTGCCAGCAGTCAGGGATACACAGATACGCAGTATTTT.

The CDR3 here is CASSEGGAGGETQYF. The CDR3 DNA follows: TGTGCCAGCAGTGAGGGAGGGGCGGGCGGAGAGACCCAGTACTTC. The rearrangement joins TRBV25-1 to TRBJ2-5, with TRBD2 identical over 7 bases. The CDR3 is made up of 15 amino acids. The J segment lost 4 bases and the V segment lost 3 bases, leaving 8 bases of the junction unmatched. The germline gives CDR1 MGHDK, CDR2 SYGVNS.

This clonotype was seen more than once but under ten times. The chain couples TRBV6-1 to TRBJ2-3; D is possibly TRBD2 (6 bases). Looked up from germline, CDR1 is MNHNS and CDR2 is SASEGT. The CDR3 sequence is 15 residues long. Trimming cost V 6 bases and J 2 bases, with 15 bases left between them. The CDR3 reads CASRPLGLDTDTQYF. The CDR3 nucleotides read TGTGCCAGCAGGCCCCTGGGACTCGACACAGATACGCAGTATTTT.

V and J are TRBV30 and TRBJ2-1; 7 bases map to TRBD1. The CDR3 runs to 15 residues. Germline CDR1 reads GTSNPN; CDR2 reads SVGIG (reference sequence). V lost 6 bases, J lost 3 bases, and 11 bases stayed unmatched. The chain's CDR3 is CACPLEGAYYNEQFF. The DNA of the CDR3 is TGTGCCTGTCCCCTAGAGGGGGCATACTACAATGAGCAGTTCTTC.

The chain is built from TRBV28 and TRBJ1-1, with D possibly matching TRBD1 (6 bases). With 5 bases removed from V and 0 bases from J, the gap between germline ends came to 10 bases. CDR3 length equals 14 residues. CDR1 MDHEN and CDR2 SYDVKM come from the germline V gene. The CDR3 nucleotides are TGTGCCAGCAGTGCGGGACAAATGAACACTGAAGCTTTCTTT. Its protein is CASSAGQMNTEAFF.

The genes are TRBV27 and TRBJ1-1; 11 nucleotides agree with TRBD1. The CDR3 contains 17 residues. Trimming took 5 bases from V and 0 from J; bases not matched to a gene: 8. Germline V CDR1 and CDR2: MNHEY, SMNVEV (reference sequence). The CDR3, as DNA: TGTGCCAGCAGTGACGGGACAGGGGGGGCCTTGAACACTGAAGCTTTCTTT. It yields the protein CASSDGTGGALNTEAFF.

This clonotype showed up many times. V and J are TRBV28 and TRBJ2-5, with D perhaps TRBD1 (6 bases). This CDR3 has 14 amino acids. The germline V gene encodes CDR1 MDHEN and CDR2 SYDVKM. The ends were cut back, 3 bases at V and 4 bases at J, with 12 bases in the middle. The CDR3 spells CASSFYRVRETQYF. CDR3 coding DNA: TGTGCCAGCAGTTTCTACAGGGTTAGAGAGACCCAGTACTTC.

This clonotype appeared many times. CDR3: CASSRLGGSYNEQFF. The CDR3 DNA follows: TGTGCCAGCAGCCGCTTGGGGGGGTCCTACAATGAGCAGTTCTTC. J is TRBJ2-1 and V is TRBV7-9, with 7 nucleotides matching TRBD2. Germline assignment: CDR1 SEHNR and CDR2 FQNEAQ (reference sequence). The V gene end was trimmed by 5 bases and the J gene end by 1 base; junction bases not matched to a gene: 5. CDR3 length equals 15 residues.

The rearrangement uses TRBV20-1 and TRBJ2-5; D gene uncertain. Germline CDR1 reads DFQATT; CDR2 reads SNEGSKA (reference sequence). Trimming left V 4 bases short and J 0 bases short, with 15 bases between. The CDR3 is made up of 15 amino acids. The CDR3 is CSATRSGLYQETQYF. The CDR3, as DNA: TGCAGTGCTACGAGGTCGGGTCTGTACCAAGAGACCCAGTACTTC.

The V gene is TRBV15, the J gene TRBJ2-3; D tentatively fits TRBD1 or TRBD2 (5 bases each). CDR1 is LNHNV and CDR2 is YYDKDF in the germline V gene (reference sequence). The germline V and J ends were trimmed by 0 bases and 4 bases, with 14 bases remaining between them. CDR3 length: 16 residues. DNA of the CDR3: TGTGCCACCAGCAGAGATTTGGGACCTCGGGCAGATACGCAGTATTTT. Its protein product is CATSRDLGPRADTQYF.

This clonotype was counted between two and nine times. This chain links TRBV14 with TRBJ1-1; D gene uncertain. CDR3 length equals 16 residues. With 0 bases removed from V and 6 bases from J, the gap between germline ends came to 17 bases. Germline V gives CDR1 SGHDN, CDR2 FVKESK. CDR3 residues: CASSQDLVLSSPEAFF. The CDR3 DNA is TGTGCCAGCAGCCAAGATCTTGTTTTGTCGTCCCCTGAAGCTTTCTTT.

This clonotype was observed many times. This chain links TRBV28 with TRBJ2-7; D is unclear. The germline gives CDR1 MDHEN, CDR2 SYDVKM. This CDR3 is built from 13 residues. V was pared by 3 bases and J by 5 bases, with 11 bases between. The CDR3 sequence is CASSFFRDHEQYV. CDR3 nucleotide sequence: TGTGCCAGCAGTTTTTTCAGAGATCACGAGCAGTACGTC.

This clonotype was detected only a few times. This rearrangement joins TRBV25-1 to TRBJ2-1; no clear D gene. V was pared by 0 bases and J by 8 bases, with 11 bases between. The CDR3 loop spans 14 amino acids. The germline V gene has CDR1 MGHDK and CDR2 SYGVNS. CDR3 amino acids: CASSEYGSKDEQFF. CDR3 sequence (DNA): TGTGCCAGCAGTGAATATGGGTCTAAGGATGAGCAGTTCTTC.

This clonotype was counted many times. This chain uses TRBV9 with TRBJ2-1, with 11 bases aligning to TRBD2. CDR3 size: 17 residues. Germline V lookup: CDR1 SGDLS, CDR2 YYNGEE. V was pared by 0 bases and J by 7 bases, with 9 bases of the junction left unmatched. The CDR3 region has the DNA TGTGCCAGCAGCGTAGCTCATTTACCTAGCGGGGGGAATGAGCAGTTCTTC. Protein: CASSVAHLPSGGNEQFF. Together with reference TRBV9 and TRBJ2-1, the CDR3 gives the full variable domain: DSGVTQTPKHLITATGQRVTLRCSPRSGDLSVYWYQQSLDQGLQFLIQYYNGEERAKGNILERFSAQQFPDLHSELNLSSLELGDSALYFCASSVAHLPSGGNEQFFGPGTRLTVL.

The chain joins TRBV5-1 to TRBJ2-3; either TRBD1 or TRBD2 may supply D (6 bases each). CDR1 is SGHRS, CDR2 YFSETQ, per germline. V lost 2 bases and J lost 0, with 10 bases in between. The CDR3 runs 15 residues. The CDR3 DNA is TGCGCCAGCAGCTTCGGGGGCCTAAGCACAGATACGCAGTATTTT. Translated, it gives CASSFGGLSTDTQYF.